This T cell receptor (beta chain) comes out of a study of T cell changes during pregnancy in multiple sclerosis. Clones were read by immunoSEQ multiplex PCR, and TCRdb kept only the in-frame ones, dropping some. The sample contains about 38,000 clones, approximately 94% of which appear only once. This clone has a single count. Germline trimming cut 5 bases from V and 3 bases from J; bases unmatched to any gene: 4. The germline V gene encodes CDR1 SGHAT and CDR2 FQDESV (reference sequence). The CDR3 length is 15 residues. This sample comprised CD4+ T cells from peripheral blood mononuclear cells, obtained in the second trimester of pregnancy. The source is a female donor with multiple sclerosis, enrolled in a pregnancy study. This chain uses TRBV11-1 with TRBJ2-2; 9 nucleotides agree with TRBD2. The CDR3: CASSRLAAYTGELFF. The DNA for the CDR3 is TGTGCCAGCAGCCGACTAGCGGCCTACACCGGGGAGCTGTTTTTT.